This TCR beta chain was captured in a study of T cells in localized non-small cell lung cancer. With respect to this clone: Its antigen remains unknown.

Regarding the study as a whole: Uninvolved adjacent lung showed the highest T cell clonality, exceeding tumor. In adjacent lung, a median approximately 60 of the top 100 tumor clones were found. Sequencing was restricted to one tumor region; therefore, heterogeneity remains possible. Overall survival was longer when the density of T cells in the blood was higher.

Sequenced by immunoSEQ multiplex PCR; TCRdb stores in-frame clones only, minus some. The sample shows about 4,000 clones, around two fifths of them seen only once. From germline, CDR1 is MNHGY and CDR2 SAAAGT. V was pared by 10 bases and J by 5 bases, with 7 bases of the junction left unmatched. The CDR3 runs to 12 residues. The chain couples TRBV6-8 to TRBJ2-7; 8 bases fit TRBD1. This receptor was obtained from a woman aged 35-70 years with stage I lung adenocarcinoma. Sequencing used lung tumor tissue, obtained before any cancer treatment. The CDR3 reads CAIRKTGDEQYF. CDR3 DNA: TGTGCCATCAGAAAGACAGGGGACGAGCAGTACTTC.